The TCR beta chain under discussion was sequenced for a study of T cells after yellow fever vaccination (dated by TCRdb to about 2019). In the study overall: The SMART-Seq v4 Ultra Low Input RNA kit was used to prepare libraries from fractions with low cell numbers. Bulk TCR alpha and beta repertoires were sequenced longitudinally to track T-cell clones before and after primary and booster YFV17D yellow fever vaccination. Two healthy male donors, one aged 18 to 30 and one aged 30 to 40 years, made up the cohort. Blood was collected at multiple timepoints before and after primary and secondary immunization, and bulk PBMC replicates and cell subsets were isolated.

What the work shows at the level of the full study, not this receptor alone: FACS-sorted repertoires could contain abundant contaminating clonotypes from the bulk population, so computational filtering was required. A small fraction of clonotypes appeared in both the CD4 and CD8 compartments, likely as a result of convergent recombination. After the booster, most clones that had expanded after primary vaccination were detected again (around 97% of CD4 and about 88% of CD8), suggesting broad maintenance of memory. Compared with the primary T-cell response, the secondary T-cell response was weaker but faster, peaking on day 5 rather than day 15. Only a couple of donors were included in the study, so the extent to which the findings can be generalized is limited.

Synthesis of TCR cDNA relied on 5'RACE template switching, a step that introduced a universal primer site along with unique molecular identifiers. Priming for cDNA synthesis came from both the TCR alpha and TCR beta constant segments. Two PCR steps were used to amplify libraries, with sample barcodes and sequencing adapters being added in the second step. Libraries were sequenced on Illumina HiSeq 2500 (2x100 bp) or NovaSeq (2x150 bp). The study's own analysis went as follows. Reads were demultiplexed and collapsed into UMI consensus sequences with MIGEC, and V(D)J alignment was performed with MiXCR. Clonotypes responding to the vaccine were identified with edgeR on replicate PBMC samples, with the criteria of FDR below 0.01 and a log2 fold change above 5 up to day 15. Each bulk clonotype was labeled CD4 or CD8 based on which sequenced repertoire, CD4 or CD8, contained the clonotype at higher abundance. TCRdb's own reprocessing of the public reads used fastp at Q25 and MiXCR and kept productive beta chains. Identical CDR3 protein sequences are pooled into one entry, listed with their most common genes and DNA. For this entry, the V and J calls and clone size follow TCRdb and not the study's own pipeline. Counted in this sample were approximately 580,000 distinct CDR3 sequences; around 16% of them appeared once. About 18% of the sample is held by the ten biggest clonotypes.

The sample's treatment or condition label, decoded: live attenuated yellow fever vaccine strain. Two biological replicates of bulk PBMCs were collected at each blood-draw timepoint. A standard Ficoll-Paque protocol was used to isolate PBMCs from peripheral blood. TriZol was used to extract RNA from bulk PBMCs, from CD4 and CD8 fractions, and from dextramer-positive and dextramer-negative fractions. Comment on this clonotype: Which antigen it targets is not known. Base qualities are not at hand, and no much larger clone is one base apart.

The junction shows trimming of 5 bases on V and 4 bases on J, and the gene matches do not reach 7 bases of it. The CDR3 measures 15 amino acids from cysteine to phenylalanine. Just the 45-base CDR3 DNA is kept, in frame starting at base 1. The germline V gene provides CDR1 SGHRS and CDR2 YFSETQ. The TCR was taken from a man in his late teens or twenties who received the YFV17D yellow fever vaccine. The chain couples TRBV5-1 to TRBJ2-3; 10 bases in the middle match TRBD2. The sequencing used PBMCs, collected 5 to 6 days after the first yellow fever vaccination. The CDR3 region has the sequence CASRSGGAESDTQYF. The nucleotide sequence reads as follows: TGCGCCAGCAGAAGCGGGGGGGCCGAGTCAGATACGCAGTATTTT.